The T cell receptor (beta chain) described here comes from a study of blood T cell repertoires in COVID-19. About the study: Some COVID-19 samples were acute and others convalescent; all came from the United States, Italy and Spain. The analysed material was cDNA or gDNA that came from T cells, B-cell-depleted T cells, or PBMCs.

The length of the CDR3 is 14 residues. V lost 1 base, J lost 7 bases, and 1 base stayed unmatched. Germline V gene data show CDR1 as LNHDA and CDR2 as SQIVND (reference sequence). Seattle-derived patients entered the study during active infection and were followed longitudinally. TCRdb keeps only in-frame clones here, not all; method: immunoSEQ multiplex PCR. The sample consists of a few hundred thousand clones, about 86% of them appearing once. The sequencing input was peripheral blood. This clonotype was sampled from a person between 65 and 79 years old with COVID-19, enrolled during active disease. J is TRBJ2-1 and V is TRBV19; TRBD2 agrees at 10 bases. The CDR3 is CASSIASGRNEQFF. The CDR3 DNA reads TGTGCCAGTAGTATAGCTAGCGGGAGAAATGAGCAGTTCTTC.